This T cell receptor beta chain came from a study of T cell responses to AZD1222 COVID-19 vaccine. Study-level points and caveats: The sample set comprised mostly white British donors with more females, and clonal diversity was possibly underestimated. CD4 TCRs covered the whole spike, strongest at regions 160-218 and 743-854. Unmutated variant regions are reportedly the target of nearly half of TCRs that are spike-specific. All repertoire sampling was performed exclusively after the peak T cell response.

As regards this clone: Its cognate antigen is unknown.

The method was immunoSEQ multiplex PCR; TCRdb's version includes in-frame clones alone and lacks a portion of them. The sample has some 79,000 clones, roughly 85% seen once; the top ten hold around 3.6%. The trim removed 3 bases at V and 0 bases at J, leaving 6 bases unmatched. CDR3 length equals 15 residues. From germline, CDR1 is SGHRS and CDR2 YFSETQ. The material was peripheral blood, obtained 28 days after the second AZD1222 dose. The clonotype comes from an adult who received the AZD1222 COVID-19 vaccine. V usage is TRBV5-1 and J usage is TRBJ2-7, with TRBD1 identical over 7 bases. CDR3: CASSWTGTDSYEQYF. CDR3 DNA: TGCGCCAGCAGCTGGACAGGAACCGACTCCTACGAGCAGTACTTC. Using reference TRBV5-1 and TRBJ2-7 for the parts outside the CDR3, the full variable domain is KAGVTQTPRYLIKTRGQQVTLSCSPISGHRSVSWYQQTPGQGLQFLFEYFSETQRNKGNFPGRFSGRQFSNSRSEMNVSTLELGDSALYLCASSWTGTDSYEQYFGPGTRLTVT.